The 2 T cell receptor beta chains in this list originate from one sample, sequenced in a study of metastatic and nonmetastatic thyroid tumors. Every patient underwent thyroid surgery untreated. TCRdb redid the clone calls on the PCR reads using MiXCR. The sample has approximately 19,000 clones; around 40% are singletons. Source material: tumor tissue. The receptors were gathered from a female donor with papillary thyroid cancer or a benign thyroid nodule (not recorded which). Some clones in this sample may be carry-over from other donors' samples.

The chain employs TRBV5-1 and TRBJ2-3, with 9 bases fitting TRBD1. Per the germline V gene, CDR1 is SGHRS and CDR2 is YFSETQ. CDR3 size: 16 residues. V was clipped by 4 bases and J by 2 bases; unmatched bases: 8. The DNA for the CDR3 is TGCGCCAGCAGCCCGAGGGGGACAGGGACCACAGATACGCAGTATTTT. This gives the protein CASSPRGTGTTDTQYF.

The gene calls are TRBV5-4 and TRBJ2-2; 8 nucleotides align to TRBD1. This CDR3 has 15 amino acids. With V trimmed by 4 bases and J by 4 bases, 6 bases remained unmatched. The germline CDR1 and CDR2 sequences are SGHNT and YYREEE (reference sequence). The CDR3 region is CASSPQGAPTGELFF. CDR3 sequence (DNA): TGTGCCAGCAGCCCTCAGGGGGCGCCCACCGGGGAGCTGTTTTTT.